The 22 T cell receptor beta chains below come from one sample, sequenced in a study of shared clonotypes between healthy human individuals. Measured with immunoSEQ multiplex PCR; TCRdb has only the in-frame clones, and not every one. The data contain approximately 710,000 clones, about 90% of them singletons. Sequenced: memory CD8+ T cells from PBMCs. Subset of the sample: CD45RO+ cells pooled with CCR7-negative TemRA cells. These receptors were taken from a man aged 18-30 years in good health. Some clones in this sample may be carry-over from other donors' samples.

The rearrangement links TRBV7-9 to TRBJ2-3; D unresolved. Trimming left V 7 bases short and J 6 bases short, with 17 bases between. Looked up from germline, CDR1 is SEHNR and CDR2 is FQNEAQ (reference sequence). This CDR3 is built from 14 residues. CDR3 amino acids: CASTWVDTVDTQYF. As DNA, the CDR3 is TGTGCCAGCACCTGGGTTGACACAGTTGATACGCAGTATTTT.

The chain recombines TRBV13 with TRBJ1-1; D is possibly TRBD1 (5 bases). Germline V gene data show CDR1 as PRHDT and CDR2 as FYEKMQ (reference sequence). The length of the CDR3 is 13 residues. V dropped 5 bases and J dropped 12 bases, with 19 bases sitting between them. CDR3 bases: TGTGCCAGCAGCCAACGAGCTGGCCAGGGATCTTTCTTT. Residues: CASSQRAGQGSFF.

The CDR3 DNA reads as TGTGCCAGCAGTTCCCCGGGACACGACGAGCAGTACTTC. Residues: CASSSPGHDEQYF. V and J are TRBV28 and TRBJ2-7; D might be TRBD1 (6 bases). This CDR3 region has 13 residues. The ends were cut back, 4 bases at V and 5 bases at J, with 12 bases in the middle. CDR1 is MDHEN and CDR2 is SYDVKM in the germline V gene.

The chain recombines TRBV9 with TRBJ2-3, with D perhaps matching TRBD2 (6 bases). Germline V gene lookup returns CDR1 SGDLS and CDR2 YYNGEE. The CDR3 spans 17 residues. The V end was cut by 2 bases, the J end by 6 bases, with 22 bases between. The CDR3 bases are TGTGCCAGCAGCGTCCGCCCTAGCGTAAATTTAGGGGATACGCAGTATTTT. Protein sequence: CASSVRPSVNLGDTQYF.

The chain joins TRBV6-5 to TRBJ1-1; weak D call: TRBD1 (6 bases). This CDR3 contains 16 residues. Germline assignment: CDR1 MNHEY and CDR2 SVGAGI. Between the trimmed V and J ends, which lost 0 bases and 7 bases, there was a span of 18 bases. Here the CDR3 reads CASSYSGGRGMVEAFF. Here the CDR3 DNA reads TGTGCCAGCAGTTACTCGGGGGGAAGGGGGATGGTTGAAGCTTTCTTT.

The J gene is TRBJ2-7, the V gene TRBV19; D may be TRBD1 or TRBD2 (6 bases each). Germline CDR1 LNHDA, CDR2 SQIVND (reference sequence). The length of the CDR3 is 17 residues. V gave up 1 base and J gave up 4 bases, with 20 bases separating them. The CDR3 coding sequence is TGTGCCAGTAGTATAGGCCCTCGACAGGACGCGGGATACGAGCAGTACTTC. Translating it yields CASSIGPRQDAGYEQYF.

This clone was seen just once. This chain links TRBV11-2 with TRBJ2-7; no firm D call. The CDR3 consists of 15 residues. Trimming removed 0 bases at V and 4 bases at J, with 13 bases between. Germline CDR1 SGHAT, CDR2 FQNNGV. CDR3 bases: TGTGCCAGCAGCTTAGAGCCTCGGGCGGCGTACGAGCAGTACTTC. Protein product: CASSLEPRAAYEQYF.

This clone was seen once. V usage is TRBV6-1 and J usage is TRBJ2-7; no definite D call. The CDR3 contains 13 residues. Per the germline V gene, CDR1 is MNHNS and CDR2 is SASEGT. V lost 4 bases to trimming and J lost 0 bases, with 7 bases between them. The CDR3 here is CASSAPFSYEQYF. CDR3 in DNA: TGTGCCAGCAGTGCCCCATTCTCCTACGAGCAGTACTTC.

The V and J genes are TRBV6-6 and TRBJ2-3; 7 bases agree with TRBD2. V lost 11 bases and J lost 3; bases outside the gene matches: 17. CDR1 and CDR2 (germline): MNHNY, SVGAGI (reference sequence). The CDR3 extends over 16 amino acids. CDR3 protein: CAVPALGGTPTDTQYF. The DNA for the CDR3 is TGTGCCGTCCCAGCCCTCGGGGGGACTCCTACAGATACGCAGTATTTT.

The V and J genes are TRBV5-1 and TRBJ1-2; TRBD1 might be the D (5 bases). Germline CDR1 is SGHRS and CDR2 is YFSETQ. The CDR3 consists of 11 residues. The V gene lost 4 bases and the J gene lost 7 bases, with 8 bases spanning the gap. The CDR3 DNA reads TGCGCCAGCAGCGCAGGGACTGGCTACACCTTC. This sequence encodes CASSAGTGYTF. Using reference TRBV5-1 and TRBJ1-2 for the parts outside the CDR3, the full variable domain is KAGVTQTPRYLIKTRGQQVTLSCSPISGHRSVSWYQQTPGQGLQFLFEYFSETQRNKGNFPGRFSGRQFSNSRSEMNVSTLELGDSALYLCASSAGTGYTFGSGTRLTVV.

The chain has TRBV11-2 and TRBJ1-2, with 8 nucleotides matching TRBD1. CDR3 length: 14 amino acids. In germline, CDR1 is SGHAT, CDR2 FQNNGV. The junction had 6 bases not matched to a gene; V was cut back by 5 bases and J by 4 bases. Here the CDR3 reads CASSPGGGGYGYTF. DNA of the CDR3: TGTGCCAGCAGCCCAGGGGGCGGTGGCTATGGCTACACCTTC. Using reference TRBV11-2 and TRBJ1-2 for the parts outside the CDR3, the full variable domain is EAGVAQSPRYKIIEKRQSVAFWCNPISGHATLYWYQQILGQGPKLLIQFQNNGVVDDSQLPKDRFSAERLKGVDSTLKIQPAKLEDSAVYLCASSPGGGGYGYTFGSGTRLTVV.

The rearrangement uses TRBV5-6 and TRBJ1-2; no clear D gene. Per the germline V gene, CDR1 is SGHDT and CDR2 is YYEEEE. The V and J ends lost 1 base and 3 bases respectively, with 10 bases between them. This CDR3 contains 14 residues. CDR3 protein: CASSLKDFDYGYTF. CDR3 nucleotides: TGTGCCAGCAGCTTGAAGGATTTTGACTATGGCTACACCTTC.

V is TRBV10-3 and J is TRBJ2-1; D possibly corresponds to TRBD2 (7 bases). From germline, CDR1 is ENHRY and CDR2 SYGVKD. V shed 1 base and J shed 7 bases, with 17 bases lying between them. The CDR3 runs 16 residues. The CDR3 sequence: CAISEWGGRNRNEQFF. In nucleotides, the CDR3 is TGTGCCATCAGTGAGTGGGGGGGCCGGAATAGGAATGAGCAGTTCTTC.

This sequence joins TRBV6-1 and TRBJ2-5, with D perhaps TRBD1 (6 bases). Germline V gives CDR1 MNHNS, CDR2 SASEGT. This CDR3 has 14 amino acids. V was clipped by 6 bases and J by 5 bases, with 16 bases between them. In DNA form, the CDR3 reads TGTGCCAGCAGAGTAAGAACAGGGTCGGAGACCCAGTACTTC. Protein product: CASRVRTGSETQYF.

The V and J genes are TRBV19 and TRBJ1-2; the match to TRBD1 covers 7 bases. The CDR3 spans 17 residues. CDR1 and CDR2 from the germline V gene are LNHDA and SQIVND (reference sequence). Trimming took 8 bases from V and 5 from J; bases not matched to a gene: 20. CDR3 in amino acids: CASRKKPLGQRDYGYTF. In DNA form, the CDR3 reads TGTGCCAGTCGTAAGAAACCCTTGGGACAGAGAGATTATGGCTACACCTTC.

The CDR3 nucleotides are TGTGCCTGGAGTGTACTTCGCTCTGGGGCCAACGTCCTGACTTTC. Its translation: CAWSVLRSGANVLTF. The chain couples TRBV30 to TRBJ2-6; D gene ambiguous. The CDR3 totals 15 residues. Germline CDR1 and CDR2: GTSNPN and SVGIG (reference sequence). Between the trimmed V and J ends, which lost 0 bases and 0 bases, there was a span of 6 bases.

Worth noting for this clone: Distinct nucleotide sequences in the sample also encode this CDR3. The chain joins TRBV9 to TRBJ2-7; no firm D call. CDR1 is SGDLS, CDR2 YYNGEE, per germline. This CDR3 region has 12 residues. V was clipped by 3 bases and J by 0 bases, with 4 bases between them. CDR3 residues: CASSAPSYEQYF. The CDR3 nucleotides read TGTGCCAGCAGCGCCCCCTCCTACGAGCAGTACTTC.

This clone has just one count. The chain carries TRBV9 and TRBJ1-4; TRBD1 matches 7 bases. Germline CDR1 SGDLS, CDR2 YYNGEE. V was clipped by 3 bases and J by 3 bases; unmatched bases: 5. The CDR3 covers 15 residues. The CDR3 sequence is CASSGSRGANEKLFF. CDR3 coding DNA: TGTGCCAGCAGCGGCTCCAGGGGGGCTAATGAAAAACTGTTTTTT.

The genes are TRBV7-2 and TRBJ2-1; 11 bases align to TRBD2. This CDR3 has 17 residues. The V gene end was trimmed by 1 base and the J gene end by 4 bases; junction bases not matched to a gene: 6. Germline V gene sequence: CDR1 SGHTA, CDR2 FQGNSA. The CDR3 nucleotides are TGTGCCAGCAGCTTAGATGGACTAGCGGGCCTTTACAATGAGCAGTTCTTC. Its translation is CASSLDGLAGLYNEQFF.

The rearrangement links TRBV2 to TRBJ2-3; 13 positions match TRBD2. J gave up 5 bases and V 6 bases, and 5 bases lay outside the gene matches. Germline CDR1 and CDR2: SNHLY and FYNNEI. The CDR3 is made up of 15 amino acids. The CDR3 reads CASRRTSGSLDTQYF. In DNA, the CDR3 is TGTGCCAGCAGGAGGACTAGCGGGAGTCTAGATACGCAGTATTTT.

The gene calls are TRBV28 and TRBJ2-7, with D unresolved. In germline, CDR1 is MDHEN, CDR2 SYDVKM. The CDR3 length is 11 residues. Trimming took off 7 bases at V and 2 bases at J, with 6 bases between the two ends. The DNA of the CDR3 is TGTGCCAGCAACCGGGCCTACGAGCAGTACTTC. As protein: CASNRAYEQYF.

The rearrangement joins TRBV10-3 to TRBJ2-5; tentative D call: TRBD1 (6 bases). Germline CDR1 and CDR2: ENHRY and SYGVKD. Trimming left V 2 bases short and J 2 bases short, with 9 bases between. This CDR3 is built from 14 residues. Here the CDR3 reads CAISERGQQETQYF. CDR3 nucleotides: TGTGCCATCAGTGAGAGAGGACAGCAAGAGACCCAGTACTTC.